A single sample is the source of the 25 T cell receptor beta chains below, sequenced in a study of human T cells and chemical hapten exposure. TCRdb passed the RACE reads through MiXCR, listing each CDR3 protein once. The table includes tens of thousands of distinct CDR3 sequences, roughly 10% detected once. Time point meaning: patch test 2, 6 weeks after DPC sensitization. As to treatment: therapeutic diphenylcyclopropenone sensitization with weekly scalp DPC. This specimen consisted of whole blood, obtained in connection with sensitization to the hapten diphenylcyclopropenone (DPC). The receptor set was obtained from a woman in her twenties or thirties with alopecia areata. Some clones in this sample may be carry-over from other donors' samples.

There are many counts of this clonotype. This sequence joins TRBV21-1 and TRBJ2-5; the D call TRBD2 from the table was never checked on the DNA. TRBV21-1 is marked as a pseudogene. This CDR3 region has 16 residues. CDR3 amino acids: CASSKGAREHQETQYF. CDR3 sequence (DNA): TGTGCCAGCAGCAAAGGGGCGCGGGAGCACCAAGAGACCCAGTACTTC.

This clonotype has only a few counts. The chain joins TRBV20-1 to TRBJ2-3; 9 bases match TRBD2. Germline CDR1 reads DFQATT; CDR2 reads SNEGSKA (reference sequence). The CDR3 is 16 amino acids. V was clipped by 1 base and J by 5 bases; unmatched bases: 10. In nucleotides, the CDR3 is TGCAGTGCTAGAGTGGCGGCGGGAGGGCCGTTAGATACGCAGTATTTT. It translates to CSARVAAGGPLDTQYF.

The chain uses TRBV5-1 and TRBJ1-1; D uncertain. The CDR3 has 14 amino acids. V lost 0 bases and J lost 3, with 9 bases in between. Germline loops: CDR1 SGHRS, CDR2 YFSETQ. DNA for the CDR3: TGCGCCAGCAGCTTGGAACCCCAGGACACTGAAGCTTTCTTT. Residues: CASSLEPQDTEAFF.

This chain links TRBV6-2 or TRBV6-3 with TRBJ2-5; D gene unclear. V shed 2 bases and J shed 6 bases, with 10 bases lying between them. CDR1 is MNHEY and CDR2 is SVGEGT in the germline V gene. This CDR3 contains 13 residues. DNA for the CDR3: TGTGCCAGCAGTTACCCGGTACCGAAGACCCAGTACTTC. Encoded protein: CASSYPVPKTQYF.

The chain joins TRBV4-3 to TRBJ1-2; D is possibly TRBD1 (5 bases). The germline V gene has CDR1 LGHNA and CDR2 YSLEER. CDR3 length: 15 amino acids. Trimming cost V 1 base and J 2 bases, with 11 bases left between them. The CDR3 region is CASSQAQQENYGYTF. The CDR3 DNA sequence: TGCGCCAGCAGCCAAGCCCAACAGGAAAACTATGGCTACACCTTC.

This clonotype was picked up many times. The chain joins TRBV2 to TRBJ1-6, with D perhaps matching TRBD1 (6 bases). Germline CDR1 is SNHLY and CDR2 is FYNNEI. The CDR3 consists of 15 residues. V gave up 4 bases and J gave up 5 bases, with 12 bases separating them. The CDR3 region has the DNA TGTGCCAGCAGTGCGCGGGACACTCATAATTCACCCCTCCACTTT. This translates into CASSARDTHNSPLHF.

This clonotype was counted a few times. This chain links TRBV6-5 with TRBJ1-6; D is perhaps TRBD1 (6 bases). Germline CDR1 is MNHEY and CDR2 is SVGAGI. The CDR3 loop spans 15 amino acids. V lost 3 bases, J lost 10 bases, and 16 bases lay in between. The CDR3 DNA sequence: TGTGCCAGCAGTTATTCTGGACAGCCGGGGTCACCCCTCCACTTT. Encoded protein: CASSYSGQPGSPLHF.

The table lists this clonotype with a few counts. DNA for the CDR3: TGTGCCAGCAGCCCATCGTCCCATCAGCCCCAGCATTTT. Its translation: CASSPSSHQPQHF. This chain joins TRBV7-6 and TRBJ1-5; D is unresolved. The CDR3 consists of 13 residues. Germline CDR1 reads SGHVS; CDR2 reads FNYEAQ. Trimming took 5 bases from V and 5 from J, leaving 10 bases between them.

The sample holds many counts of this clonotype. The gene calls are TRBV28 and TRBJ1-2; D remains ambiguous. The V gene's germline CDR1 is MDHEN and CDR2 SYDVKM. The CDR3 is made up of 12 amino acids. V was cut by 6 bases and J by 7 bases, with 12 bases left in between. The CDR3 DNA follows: TGTGCCAGCAGCCCACAAGCGCGTGGCTACACCTTC. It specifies CASSPQARGYTF.

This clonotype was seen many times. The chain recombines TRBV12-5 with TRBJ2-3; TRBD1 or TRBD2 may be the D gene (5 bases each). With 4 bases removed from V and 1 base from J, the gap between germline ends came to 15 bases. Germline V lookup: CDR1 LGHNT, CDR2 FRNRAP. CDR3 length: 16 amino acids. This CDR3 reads CASGSPFGARTDTQYF. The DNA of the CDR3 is TGTGCTAGTGGTTCCCCCTTCGGGGCTCGCACAGATACGCAGTATTTT.

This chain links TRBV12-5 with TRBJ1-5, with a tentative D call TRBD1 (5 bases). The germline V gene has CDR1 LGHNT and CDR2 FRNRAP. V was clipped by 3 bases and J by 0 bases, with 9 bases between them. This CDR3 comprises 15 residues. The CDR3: CASGLGGASNQPQHF. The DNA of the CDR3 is TGTGCTAGTGGTTTAGGCGGGGCTAGCAATCAGCCCCAGCATTTT.

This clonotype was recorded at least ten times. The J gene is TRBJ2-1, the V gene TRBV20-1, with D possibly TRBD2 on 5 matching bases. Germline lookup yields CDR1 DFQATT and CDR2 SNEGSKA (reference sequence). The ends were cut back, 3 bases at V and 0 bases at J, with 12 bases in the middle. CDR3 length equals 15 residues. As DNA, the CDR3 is TGCAGTGCTAGTATGCGGGCGGGCTCCTACAATGAGCAGTTCTTC. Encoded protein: CSASMRAGSYNEQFF.

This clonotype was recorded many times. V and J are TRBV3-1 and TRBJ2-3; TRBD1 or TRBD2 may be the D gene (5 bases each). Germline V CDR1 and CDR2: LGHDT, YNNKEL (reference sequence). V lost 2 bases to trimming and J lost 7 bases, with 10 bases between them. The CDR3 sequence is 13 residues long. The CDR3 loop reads CASSQSGPNTQYF. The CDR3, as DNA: TGTGCCAGCAGCCAATCGGGGCCCAATACGCAGTATTTT.

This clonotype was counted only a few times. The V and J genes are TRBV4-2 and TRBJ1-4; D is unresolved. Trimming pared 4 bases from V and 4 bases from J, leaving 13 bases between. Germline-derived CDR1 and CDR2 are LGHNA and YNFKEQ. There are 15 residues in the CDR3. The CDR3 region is CASSRETANNEKLFF. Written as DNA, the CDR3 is TGTGCCAGCAGCCGAGAAACAGCTAATAATGAAAAACTGTTTTTT.

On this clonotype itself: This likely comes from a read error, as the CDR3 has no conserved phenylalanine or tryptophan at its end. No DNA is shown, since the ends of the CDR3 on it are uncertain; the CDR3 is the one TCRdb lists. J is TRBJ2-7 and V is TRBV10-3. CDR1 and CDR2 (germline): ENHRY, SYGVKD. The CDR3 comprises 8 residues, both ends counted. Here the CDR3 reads CAIRETRG.

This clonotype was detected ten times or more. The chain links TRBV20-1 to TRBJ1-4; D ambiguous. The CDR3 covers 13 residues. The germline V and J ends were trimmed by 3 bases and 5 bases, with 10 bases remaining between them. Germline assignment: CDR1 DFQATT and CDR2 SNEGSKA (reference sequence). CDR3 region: CSARGRLNEKLFF. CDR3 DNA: TGCAGTGCTAGGGGCAGATTAAATGAAAAACTGTTTTTT.

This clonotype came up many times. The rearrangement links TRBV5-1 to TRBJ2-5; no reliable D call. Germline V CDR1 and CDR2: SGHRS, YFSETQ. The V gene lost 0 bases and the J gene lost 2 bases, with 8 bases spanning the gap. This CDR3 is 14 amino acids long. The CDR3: CASSLGKAQETQYF. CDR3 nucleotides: TGCGCCAGCAGCTTGGGCAAGGCTCAAGAGACCCAGTACTTC.

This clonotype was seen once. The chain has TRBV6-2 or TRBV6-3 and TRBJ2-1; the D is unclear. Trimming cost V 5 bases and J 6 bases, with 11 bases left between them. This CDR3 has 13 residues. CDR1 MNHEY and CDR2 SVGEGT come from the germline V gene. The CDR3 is CASSLDRFNEQFF. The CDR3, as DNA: TGTGCCAGCAGTCTAGATCGATTCAATGAGCAGTTCTTC.

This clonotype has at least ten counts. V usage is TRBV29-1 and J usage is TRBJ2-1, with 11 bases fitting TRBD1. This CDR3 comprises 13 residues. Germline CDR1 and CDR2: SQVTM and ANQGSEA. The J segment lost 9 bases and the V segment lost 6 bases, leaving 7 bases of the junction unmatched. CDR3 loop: CSVEDRGRFEQFF. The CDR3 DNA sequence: TGCAGCGTCGAGGACAGGGGGCGCTTTGAGCAGTTCTTC.

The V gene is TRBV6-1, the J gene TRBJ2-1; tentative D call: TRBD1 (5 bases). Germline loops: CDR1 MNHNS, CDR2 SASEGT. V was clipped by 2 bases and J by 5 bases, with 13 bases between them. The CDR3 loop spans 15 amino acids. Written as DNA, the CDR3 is TGTGCCAGCAGTGAAAGGGCCTGGGGCGACAATGAGCAGTTCTTC. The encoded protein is CASSERAWGDNEQFF.

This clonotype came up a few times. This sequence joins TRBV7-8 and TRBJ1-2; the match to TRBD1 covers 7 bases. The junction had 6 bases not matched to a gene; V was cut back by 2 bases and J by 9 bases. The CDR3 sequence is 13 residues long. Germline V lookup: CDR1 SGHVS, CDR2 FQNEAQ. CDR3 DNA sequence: TGTGCCAGCAGCTTACAGACAGGGCGAAGCTACACCTTC. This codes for CASSLQTGRSYTF.

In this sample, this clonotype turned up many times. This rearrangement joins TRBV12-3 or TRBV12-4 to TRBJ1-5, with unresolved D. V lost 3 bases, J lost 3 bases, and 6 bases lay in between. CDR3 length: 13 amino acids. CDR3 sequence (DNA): TGTGCCAGCAGTTTGACCCTCAATCAGCCCCAGCATTTT. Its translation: CASSLTLNQPQHF.

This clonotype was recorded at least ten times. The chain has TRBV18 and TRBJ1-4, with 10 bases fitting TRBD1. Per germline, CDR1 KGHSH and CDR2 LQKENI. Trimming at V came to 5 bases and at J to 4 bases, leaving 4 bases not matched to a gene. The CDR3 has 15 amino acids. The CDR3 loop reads CASSTTGGGNEKLFF. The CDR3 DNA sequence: TGTGCCAGCTCAACGACAGGGGGCGGTAATGAAAAACTGTTTTTT.

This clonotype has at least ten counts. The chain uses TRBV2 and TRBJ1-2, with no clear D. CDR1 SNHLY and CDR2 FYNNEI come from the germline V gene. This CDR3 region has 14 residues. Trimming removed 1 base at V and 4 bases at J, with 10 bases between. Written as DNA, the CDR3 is TGTGCCAGCAGTGAAGAGGGTGTCGGCTATGGCTACACCTTC. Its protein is CASSEEGVGYGYTF.

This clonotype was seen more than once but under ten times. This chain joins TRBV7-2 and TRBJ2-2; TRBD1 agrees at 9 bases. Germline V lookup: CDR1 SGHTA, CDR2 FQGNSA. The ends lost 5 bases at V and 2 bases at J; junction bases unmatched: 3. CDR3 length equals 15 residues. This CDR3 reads CASSRTGANTGELFF. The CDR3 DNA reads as TGTGCCAGCAGCCGGACAGGGGCCAACACCGGGGAGCTGTTTTTT.